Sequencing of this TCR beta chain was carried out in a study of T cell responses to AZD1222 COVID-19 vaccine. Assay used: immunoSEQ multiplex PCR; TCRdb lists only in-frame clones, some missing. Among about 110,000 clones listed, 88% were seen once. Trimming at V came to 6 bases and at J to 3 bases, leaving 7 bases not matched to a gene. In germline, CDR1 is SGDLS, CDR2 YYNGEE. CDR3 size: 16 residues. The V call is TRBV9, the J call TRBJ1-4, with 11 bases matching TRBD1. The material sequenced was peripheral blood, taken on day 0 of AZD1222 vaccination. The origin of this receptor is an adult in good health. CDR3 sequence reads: CASTTGTGGPNEKLFF. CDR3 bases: TGTGCCAGCACAACGGGGACAGGGGGTCCTAATGAAAAACTGTTTTTT.